This is a list of T cell receptor beta chains from one sample in a study of tumor-infiltrating lymphocytes in primary liver carcinoma. One entry per CDR3 protein results from TCRdb running MiXCR on the multiplex PCR reads. The sample holds about 180,000 distinct CDR3 sequences; about 60% are singletons and the top ten take approximately 65%. The source material was peripheral blood. These receptors were collected from a man between 40 and 49 years old with primary liver carcinoma and hepatitis B virus infection. Both conserved end residues are part of each CDR3. A D gene is named only where the DNA matches it firmly. Rows give clone size only sometimes, using once, few, many, or a class for an expanded clone.

clone_size	v_call	d_call	j_call	cdr3_aa	cdr3_nt
.	TRBV6-5	.	TRBJ1-2	CASSEDGSYGYTF	TGTGCCAGCAGTGAGGACGGCTCCTATGGCTACACCTTC
many	TRBV11-2	.	TRBJ2-3	CASSFGGEDTQYF	TGTGCCAGCAGCTTCGGGGGAGAAGATACGCAGTATTTT
.	TRBV29-1	.	TRBJ2-3	CSVVKGGASGTDTQYF	TGCAGCGTTGTAAAAGGGGGGGCTAGCGGCACAGATACGCAGTATTTT
.	TRBV11-2	TRBD2	TRBJ2-1	CASSLGVSGASYYEQFF	TGTGCCAGCAGCTTGGGTGTTAGCGGGGCCTCCTACTATGAGCAGTTCTTC
once	TRBV4-2	.	TRBJ2-3	CASSQERGAGTDAQYF	TGTGCCAGCAGCCAAGAACGGGGAGCGGGCACAGATGCGCAGTATTTT
few	TRBV29-1	TRBD1	TRBJ2-7	CSARTGAYEQYF	TGCAGCGCCCGGACAGGAGCGTACGAGCAGTACTTC
.	TRBV4-1	TRBD2	TRBJ2-3	CASSRTSDADTQYF	TGCGCCAGCAGCCGGACTAGCGACGCAGATACGCAGTATTTT
.	TRBV29-1	TRBD2	TRBJ2-5	CSAQGPGGETKYF	TGCAGCGCTCAGGGCCCGGGAGGGGAGACCAAGTACTTC
.	TRBV6-2/TRBV6-3	.	TRBJ1-2	CASKKTGSDSAYGYTF	TGTGCCAGCAAGAAAACCGGTTCCGACAGCGCTTATGGCTACACCTTC
many	TRBV4-1	TRBD2	TRBJ2-7	CASSQQHGLAGDEQYF	TGCGCCAGCAGCCAGCAACACGGACTAGCGGGAGACGAGCAGTACTTC
.	TRBV10-3	TRBD2	TRBJ2-7	CAISDRLAGAYEQYF	TGTGCCATCAGTGATCGGCTAGCGGGTGCCTACGAGCAGTACTTC
many	TRBV29-1	TRBD2	TRBJ2-7	CSVEGRAYEQYF	TGCAGCGTTGAGGGGAGGGCCTACGAGCAGTACTTC
.	TRBV6-1	TRBD1	TRBJ2-7	CASTGTAYEQYF	TGTGCCAGCACCGGGACAGCCTACGAGCAGTACTTC
.	TRBV29-1	.	TRBJ2-1	CSAEGGLWNEQFF	TGCAGCGCTGAGGGAGGTCTCTGGAACGAGCAGTTCTTC
.	TRBV6-6	.	TRBJ2-5	CASAYQGGRETQYF	TGTGCCAGCGCCTACCAGGGGGGGAGAGAGACCCAGTACTTC
many	TRBV29-1	.	TRBJ1-5	CSVGLERHQPQHF	TGCAGCGTTGGTCTCGAACGACATCAGCCCCAGCATTTT
.	TRBV10-1	.	TRBJ1-6	CTSSDDRRDSPLHF	TGCACCAGCAGTGACGACAGGCGCGATTCACCCCTCCACTTT
.	TRBV6-5	.	TRBJ2-2	CASSRWSSSTGELFF	TGTGCCAGCAGCCGATGGTCCAGCTCCACCGGGGAGCTGTTTTTT
few	TRBV30	TRBD1	TRBJ2-7	CAWSVGRTGGYEQYF	TGTGCCTGGAGTGTGGGTAGGACAGGGGGGTACGAGCAGTACTTC
.	TRBV28	TRBD1	TRBJ1-6	CASSLFRGSSYNSPLHF	TGTGCCAGCAGTCTTTTCAGGGGGAGCTCCTATAATTCACCCCTCCACTTT
.	TRBV24-1	TRBD1	TRBJ1-5	CATSDPGTGHQPQHF	TGTGCCACCAGTGACCCGGGGACAGGGCATCAGCCCCAGCATTTT
.	TRBV7-8	.	TRBJ2-7	CASSLREQGEQYF	TGTGCCAGCAGCTTACGGGAACAAGGCGAGCAGTACTTC
.	TRBV29-1	.	TRBJ2-1	CSVEETFKSGGFF	TGCAGCGTTGAAGAAACCTTCAAATCAGGAGGGTTCTTC
.	TRBV4-2	.	TRBJ2-5	CASSQLGIRAGYETQYF	TGTGCCAGCAGCCAACTAGGTATCAGGGCTGGGTACGAGACCCAGTACTTC
.	TRBV12-3/TRBV12-4	.	TRBJ2-7	CASTLTGDEQYF	TGTGCCAGCACCCTCACGGGTGACGAGCAGTACTTC
.	TRBV29-1	.	TRBJ2-3	CSVEDRTARTDTQYF	TGCAGCGTTGAAGACCGGACAGCCCGCACAGATACGCAGTATTTT
.	TRBV14	.	TRBJ2-1	CASSHPGFRSSYNEQFF	TGTGCCAGCAGCCACCCAGGATTCCGAAGCTCCTACAATGAGCAGTTCTTC
.	TRBV11-1	TRBD2	TRBJ2-2	CVRSFPLAGGPDTGELFF	TGTGTCCGCAGCTTTCCCCTAGCGGGAGGGCCTGACACCGGGGAGCTGTTTTTT
many	TRBV12-3/TRBV12-4	.	TRBJ1-5	CASSPFRIDQPQHF	TGTGCCAGCAGCCCCTTCCGGATTGATCAGCCCCAGCATTTT
few	TRBV4-1	.	TRBJ2-7	CASSQGPTTYEQYF	TGCGCCAGCAGCCAAGGCCCTACCACCTACGAGCAGTACTTC
.	TRBV28	.	TRBJ2-7	CASNSGGLGLYEQYF	TGTGCCAGCAATTCCGGCGGACTTGGACTCTACGAGCAGTATTTC
.	TRBV11-2	TRBD2	TRBJ2-7	CASSQVLGGSSYEQYF	TGTGCCAGCAGCCAAGTGTTGGGGGGGAGCTCCTACGAGCAGTACTTC
.	TRBV11-1	.	TRBJ1-5	CANSLATGLRVSNQPQHF	TGTGCCAACAGCTTAGCCACAGGGCTTCGTGTGAGCAATCAGCCCCAGCATTTT
.	TRBV12-3/TRBV12-4	TRBD2	TRBJ2-3	CASSKSSGNPDTQYF	TGTGCCAGCAGTAAGTCTAGCGGGAACCCAGATACGCAGTATTTT
.	TRBV6-1	TRBD1	TRBJ2-7	CATYDRAVGDEPYF	TGTGCCACCTACGACAGGGCGGTCGGGGACGAGCCGTACTTC
.	TRBV6-5	.	TRBJ2-2	CASRTTGELFF	TGTGCCAGCAGAACTACCGGGGAGCTGTTTTTT